The clone carrying this TCR beta chain was found many times. The target antigen is unknown. One entry per CDR3 protein, called by TCRdb with MiXCR from the 5' RACE reads. This sample has around 280,000 distinct CDR3 sequences, with 6.5% to 9.5% found just once. Germline CDR1 and CDR2: SGHRS and YFSETQ. V trimming: 3 bases; J trimming: 2 bases; junction bases outside the gene matches: 14. The CDR3 is made up of 18 amino acids. The data derive from a study of identical twins. Findings and limits, study-wide: Conclusions came from cross-sectional statistical analysis, not from following the same donors. Where beta out-of-frame sequences were concerned, excess twin sharing was weaker. Invariant populations such as MAIT and iNKT cells could partly muddle zero-insertion analyses.

The same sample was also used in a study of yellow fever vaccine responses in identical twins. Turning to that study: It has been reported that, in twins, the vaccine T cell response seemed partly convergent and partly personalized.

The sequenced sample was memory (CD45RO+) T cells sorted from blood. The V and J genes are TRBV5-1 and TRBJ2-3; 8 bases map to TRBD1. This receptor was identified in a young woman in good health. CDR3 coding DNA: TGCGCCAGCAGCTCCAAACCGACAGGGGCAGTGTTCACAGATACGCAGTATTTT. Protein product: CASSSKPTGAVFTDTQYF. Together with reference TRBV5-1 and TRBJ2-3, the CDR3 gives the full variable domain: KAGVTQTPRYLIKTRGQQVTLSCSPISGHRSVSWYQQTPGQGLQFLFEYFSETQRNKGNFPGRFSGRQFSNSRSEMNVSTLELGDSALYLCASSSKPTGAVFTDTQYFGPGTRLTVL.